The present entry profiles one T cell receptor beta chain with its context. Its matching antigen is unknown. This sample is part of a study of T cell responses to AZD1222 COVID-19 vaccine. The study, taken as a whole, reports: Recipients of two AZD1222 doses showed rising Spike-specific TCR breadth and depth. White British ancestry dominated among donors, who included more females, and clonal diversity was possibly underestimated.

The CDR3 has 13 amino acids. V was shortened by 6 bases and J by 0 bases, with 8 bases between the two germline ends. Germline CDR1 is MRHNA and CDR2 is SNTAGT. Sequencing was performed with immunoSEQ multiplex PCR; in TCRdb, only in-frame clones are kept and a portion is missing. The profile shows approximately 110,000 clones, roughly 86% of them singletons. The sample was peripheral blood, taken 28 days after the second AZD1222 dose. This receptor was identified in an adult who received the AZD1222 COVID-19 vaccine. The chain joins TRBV6-4 to TRBJ1-1; D perhaps matches TRBD1 (5 bases). The CDR3 nucleotides are TGTGCCAGCAGATCACAGGTGAACACTGAAGCTTTCTTT. This encodes CASRSQVNTEAFF.